This TCR beta chain was found in a study of T cells expressing NK-cell markers. Germline CDR1 and CDR2: MDHEN and SYDVKM. This CDR3 region has 15 residues. Making the TCR beta cDNA relied on 5'RACE template switching with UMIs. TCRdb processed the 5' RACE reads again and assigns one entry to each CDR3 protein, with no DNA. The sample yields fewer than 400,000 distinct CDR3 sequences, of which the top ten take up 4% to 6.5%. Sequenced sample: blood T cells: a sorted CD56 or NKG2C T cell subset, CD4+ or CD8+ T cells, or bulk PBMC T cells (not recorded which). This sequence joins TRBV28 and TRBJ2-7; with no DNA, the TCRdb D assignment of TRBD1 cannot be verified. The receptor's source is a man aged 18-70 years in good health. The CDR3: CASRPDRAGSSEQYF.